This T cell receptor beta chain was recovered during a study of control samples from healthy donors and cancer patients. Assay: immunoSEQ multiplex PCR; the TCRdb copy retains only in-frame clones and omits some. Of about 57,000 clones listed, around 93% are singletons. V lost 1 base, J lost 5 bases, and 6 bases lay in between. The CDR3 has 14 amino acids. CDR1 is MNHNS and CDR2 is SASEGT in the germline V gene. The TCR comes from a young man with colorectal cancer. Sequencing used PBMCs. The chain combines TRBV6-1 with TRBJ1-6; D call uncertain. The CDR3 DNA reads TGTGCCAGCAGTGAAGGGACGGATAATTCACCCCTCCACTTT. Protein product: CASSEGTDNSPLHF.